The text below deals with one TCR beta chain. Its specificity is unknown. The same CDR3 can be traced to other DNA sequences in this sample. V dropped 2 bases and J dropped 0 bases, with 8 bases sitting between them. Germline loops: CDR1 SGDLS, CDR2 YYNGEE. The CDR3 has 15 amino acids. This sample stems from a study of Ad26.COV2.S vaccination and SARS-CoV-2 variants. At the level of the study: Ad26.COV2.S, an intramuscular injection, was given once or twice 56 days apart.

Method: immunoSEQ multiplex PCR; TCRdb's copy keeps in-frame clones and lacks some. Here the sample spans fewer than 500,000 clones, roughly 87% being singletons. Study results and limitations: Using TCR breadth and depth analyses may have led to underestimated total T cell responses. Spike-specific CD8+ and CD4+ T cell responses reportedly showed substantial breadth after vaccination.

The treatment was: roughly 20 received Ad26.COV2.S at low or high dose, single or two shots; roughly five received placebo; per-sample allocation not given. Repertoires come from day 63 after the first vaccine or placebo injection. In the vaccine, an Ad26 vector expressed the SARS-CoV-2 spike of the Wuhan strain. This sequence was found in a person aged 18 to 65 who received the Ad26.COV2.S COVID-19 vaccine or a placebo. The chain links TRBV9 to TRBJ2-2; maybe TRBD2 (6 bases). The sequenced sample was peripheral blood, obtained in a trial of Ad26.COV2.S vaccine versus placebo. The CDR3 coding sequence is TGTGCCAGCAGCGTCGGGGGAACGAACACCGGGGAGCTGTTTTTT. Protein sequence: CASSVGGTNTGELFF.